This passage covers 16 T cell receptor beta chains from one sample sequenced in a study of T cell changes during pregnancy in multiple sclerosis. The table came from immunoSEQ multiplex PCR; TCRdb's copy has only in-frame clones and leaves some out. The sample lists around 50,000 clones; around 90% were seen once. The input for sequencing was CD4+ T cells from peripheral blood mononuclear cells, taken after pregnancy. These receptors originate from a female donor in good health, enrolled as a control in a pregnancy study.

The rearrangement links TRBV14 to TRBJ2-7; 7 bases fit TRBD1. CDR3 length: 14 amino acids. J was trimmed by 7 bases and V by 3 bases; bases with no gene match: 9. Germline loops: CDR1 SGHDN, CDR2 FVKESK. CDR3 coding DNA: TGTGCCAGCAGCCAGAACAGACAGGGCGAAGAGCAGTACTTC. Amino acids: CASSQNRQGEEQYF.

This chain uses TRBV12-5 with TRBJ1-5; D might be TRBD1 (6 bases). CDR1 is LGHNT and CDR2 is FRNRAP in the germline V gene. Trimming took 7 bases from V and 2 from J, leaving 21 bases between them. The CDR3 runs to 17 residues. CDR3 in DNA: TGTGCTAGTGCCCCAGCCGGGACATCCCCTGGCAATCAGCCCCAGCATTTT. Translation: CASAPAGTSPGNQPQHF.

The chain recombines TRBV15 with TRBJ1-1; 10 bases fit TRBD1. Trimming removed 4 bases from V and 1 base from J; junction bases left unmatched: 9. The germline V gene has CDR1 LNHNV and CDR2 YYDKDF (reference sequence). This CDR3 comprises 17 residues. Here the CDR3 reads CATSNYGQGVSNTEAFF. As DNA, the CDR3 is TGTGCCACCAGCAATTATGGACAGGGGGTTTCGAACACTGAAGCTTTCTTT.

The J gene is TRBJ2-1, the V gene TRBV5-1; TRBD2 aligns across 9 bases. There are 18 residues in the CDR3. The J segment lost 3 bases and the V segment lost 1 base, leaving 11 bases of the junction unmatched. CDR1 and CDR2 from the germline V gene are SGHRS and YFSETQ. CDR3 DNA: TGCGCCAGCAGCTTGCCTAGCGGGGTGCCGACGTACTACAATGAGCAGTTCTTC. This sequence encodes CASSLPSGVPTYYNEQFF.

The V call is TRBV5-1, the J call TRBJ1-6; D call uncertain. V dropped 0 bases and J dropped 3 bases, with 10 bases sitting between them. The CDR3 has 16 residues. Germline CDR1 SGHRS, CDR2 YFSETQ. Here the CDR3 DNA reads TGCGCCAGCAGCTTGGATGGCAGAAACTATAATTCACCCCTCCACTTT. As protein: CASSLDGRNYNSPLHF.

The rearrangement uses TRBV7-9 and TRBJ1-2; 8 positions agree with TRBD1. The CDR3 sequence is 14 residues long. The J segment lost 3 bases and the V segment lost 5 bases, leaving 5 bases of the junction unmatched. Germline lookup yields CDR1 SEHNR and CDR2 FQNEAQ (reference sequence). The chain's CDR3 is CASSVQGAHYGYTF. CDR3 nucleotides: TGTGCCAGCAGCGTGCAGGGGGCGCACTATGGCTACACCTTC.

The chain links TRBV7-9 to TRBJ1-5; D unclear. CDR1 SEHNR and CDR2 FQNEAQ come from the germline V gene (reference sequence). Trimming took 3 bases from V and 1 from J, leaving 7 bases between them. The CDR3 has 14 residues. The CDR3 nucleotides read TGTGCCAGCAGCTTTACGGGGAGCAATCAGCCCCAGCATTTT. It yields the protein CASSFTGSNQPQHF. Drawing the rest from reference TRBV7-9 and TRBJ1-5, the complete variable domain is DTGVSQNPRHKITKRGQNVTFRCDPISEHNRLYWYRQTLGQGPEFLTYFQNEAQLEKSRLLSDRFSAERPKGSFSTLEIQRTEQGDSAMYLCASSFTGSNQPQHFGDGTRLSIL.

The chain couples TRBV21-1 to TRBJ2-1; the D call of TRBD2 is as the table states it, not checked on the DNA. TRBV21-1 is termed a pseudogene. This CDR3 comprises 22 residues. CDR3 amino acids: CASSKGGGESSGRLPTWDEQFF. The CDR3 DNA reads as TGTGCCAGCAGCAAAGGAGGGGGGGAGTCTAGCGGGAGATTACCTACATGGGATGAGCAGTTCTTC.

V and J are TRBV18 and TRBJ1-5, with 8 bases fitting TRBD1. This CDR3 is built from 14 residues. Germline CDR1 reads KGHSH; CDR2 reads LQKENI. After removal of 5 bases from V and 5 bases from J, the junction contained 5 bases not matched to a gene. The CDR3 reads CASSADRGYQPQHF. For the CDR3, the DNA is TGTGCCAGCTCAGCCGACAGGGGCTATCAGCCCCAGCATTTT.

This clone was found once. This CDR3 is CASSPRGRDGYTF. CDR3 in DNA: TGTGCCAGCAGCCCCCGAGGCAGGGATGGCTACACCTTC. The chain carries TRBV9 and TRBJ1-2; D might be TRBD1 (5 bases). The CDR3 spans 13 residues. Germline V gene data show CDR1 as SGDLS and CDR2 as YYNGEE. V gave up 4 bases and J gave up 6 bases, with 13 bases separating them.

The chain couples TRBV5-1 to TRBJ2-7; 7 bases are a match to TRBD1. Per the germline V gene, CDR1 is SGHRS and CDR2 is YFSETQ. J lost 2 bases, V lost 4 bases, and 6 bases had no gene match. The CDR3 sequence is 14 residues long. The chain's CDR3 is CASSLGTATYEQYF. CDR3 in DNA: TGCGCCAGCAGCCTAGGGACAGCAACCTACGAGCAGTACTTC.

The DNA of the CDR3 is TGTGCCAGCAGCCTTAGGGAGGGTATAGGGAACACTGAAGCTTTCTTT. It translates to CASSLREGIGNTEAFF. The chain uses TRBV9 and TRBJ1-1, with D unclear. V lost 4 bases to trimming and J lost 1 base, with 17 bases between them. Germline CDR1 and CDR2: SGDLS and YYNGEE. The CDR3 has 16 amino acids.

This sequence joins TRBV5-8 and TRBJ1-4, with 7 bases matching TRBD1. The trim removed 3 bases at V and 8 bases at J, leaving 10 bases unmatched. The CDR3 runs 15 residues. CDR1 SGHTS and CDR2 YDEGEE come from the germline V gene. CDR3 protein: CASSWGQINHEKLFF. CDR3 sequence (DNA): TGTGCCAGCAGCTGGGGACAGATAAATCACGAAAAACTGTTTTTT.

The chain combines TRBV2 with TRBJ1-6; the match to TRBD1 covers 9 bases. CDR1 is SNHLY and CDR2 is FYNNEI in the germline V gene. The CDR3 totals 15 residues. The V and J ends lost 9 bases and 5 bases, in that order; junction bases with no gene match: 8. Here the CDR3 reads CASTQTGGDNSPLHF. The CDR3 DNA sequence: TGTGCCAGTACGCAAACAGGGGGCGATAATTCACCCCTCCACTTT.

This chain uses TRBV27 with TRBJ2-3; perhaps TRBD2 as D (7 bases). Trimming stripped 3 bases from V and 1 base from J, with 23 bases between. The CDR3 contains 19 residues. Germline assignment: CDR1 MNHEY and CDR2 SMNVEV (reference sequence). DNA of the CDR3: TGTGCCAGCAGTTTCAGGGGAGGGTTTTTGGTAAGCGGCACAGATACGCAGTATTTT. As protein: CASSFRGGFLVSGTDTQYF.

The chain carries TRBV9 and TRBJ2-4; TRBD2 aligns across 13 bases. Unmatched junction bases numbered 7, after V lost 5 bases and J lost 5 bases. The CDR3 is made up of 16 amino acids. Germline-derived CDR1 and CDR2 are SGDLS and YYNGEE. CDR3 sequence: CASSLGLAGPENIQYF. The DNA of the CDR3 is TGTGCCAGCAGTTTGGGACTAGCGGGGCCCGAAAACATTCAGTACTTC.